This TCR beta chain was identified during a study of Ad26.COV2.S vaccination and SARS-CoV-2 variants. Overall study findings and caveats: People who got the vaccine had more spike-specific TCR breadth than people who got placebo. Researchers reported similar non-spike TCR breadth in vaccine and placebo recipients.

Treatment in this sample: around 19 received Ad26.COV2.S at low or high dose, single or two shots; about 5 received placebo; per-sample allocation not given. Sampling took place 63 days after the first vaccine or placebo injection. In this sample, this clone turned up once. Antigen: not known. From germline, CDR1 is SEHNR and CDR2 FQNEAQ (reference sequence). There are 13 residues in the CDR3. Trimming left V 2 bases short and J 4 bases short, with 8 bases between. Only in-frame clones appear in the TCRdb table, and some are missing; sequencing was by immunoSEQ multiplex PCR. Found here are hundreds of thousands of clones, about nine tenths of them singletons; the top ten hold 12%.

This rearrangement joins TRBV7-9 to TRBJ2-5; D is perhaps TRBD2 (6 bases). The receptor was derived from a person aged 18-65 years who received the Ad26.COV2.S COVID-19 vaccine or a placebo. The starting material was peripheral blood, obtained in a trial of Ad26.COV2.S vaccine versus placebo. CDR3 amino acids: CASSLTSLETQYF. Here the CDR3 DNA reads TGTGCCAGCAGCTTAACTAGCTTAGAGACCCAGTACTTC.